One T cell receptor beta chain is described in this entry. No antigen is known for it. No much larger clonotype is one base removed from it; base qualities were not supplied. The immunoSEQ assay was used to generate TCR beta chain sequences from genomic DNA. The original methods were these. Any CDR3 sequence that did not begin with the conserved framework cysteine at position 104 was removed by hand. Clonality was calculated as one minus the normalized Shannon's Diversity Index, with values ranging from 0 (maximal diversity) to 1 (oligoclonal). Chi-squared comparison-of-proportions tests were used to check whether the frequency of the same CDR3 differed between samples, for example brain versus blood. Public clonotypes were identified by searching immuneACCESS, and similarity to known antiviral clonotypes was assessed with the VDJdb browser. Not all clones reach the TCRdb copy of this immuneACCESS table, which keeps in-frame sequences only. Checked studies attribute under half of the gap to unresolved V genes and leave the rest unexplained. The V and J calls and clone size come from that table; D and trimming were worked out from the DNA. A total of fewer than 150,000 clones appear in this sample, 94% of them only once. In total, the top ten clones hold roughly 4% of the sample.

These data originate in a study of brain T cells in children with intractable seizures (dated by TCRdb to the early 2020s). Some background on the complete study: Resected brain tissue from 45 to 60 pediatric epilepsy surgery cases was first screened for immune gene transcripts using a NanoString immunology panel. Among the 12 selected surgery cases, eight also had pre-surgery blood sequenced, leaving four with brain tissue only. Beyond this particular receptor, the publication reports: Because pre- and post-surgery blood were sequenced to different depths, clones absent from the pre-surgery sample may reflect undersampling. Viral specificity was inferred only from CDR3 sequence similarity, and patients' HCMV serostatus was unknown.

Deletion took 0 bases off V and 3 bases off J, with a span of 9 bases between the germline ends. The CDR3, from cysteine to phenylalanine, totals 14 residues. Only the CDR3 part of the read is kept: 42 bases, read in frame from the first base. According to the germline V gene (reference sequence), CDR1 reads MNHNY and CDR2 reads SVGAGI. The sample's time point label, decoded: resected brain tissue, or blood drawn just prior to surgery. The surgery cases that showed the highest brain T cell transcript signatures were chosen for TCR beta chain sequencing of brain tissue, and of blood when it was available. Prior to surgery, the patients had been treated with at least one anti-epileptic drug. TCR-sequenced patients were children with drug-resistant epilepsy due to tuberous sclerosis complex, focal cortical dysplasia, Rasmussen encephalitis or hemimegalencephaly. Blood samples were drawn just before the epilepsy surgery. The Monarch genomic DNA purification kit was used to extract bulk genomic DNA from unsorted brain tissue and from whole blood.

The source was peripheral blood, collected at surgery. This TCR was sampled from a boy younger than two with hemimegalencephaly and intractable seizures. The rearrangement combines TRBV6-6 with TRBJ2-7; too little of a D gene remains to name it. The nucleotide sequence reads TGTGCCAGCAGTTACTCGAATGGAGTCTACGAGCAGTACTTC. Its protein product is CASSYSNGVYEQYF.